The next 29 T cell receptor beta chains were all read from a single sample in a study of long-term antiretroviral therapy in people with HIV. The assay used was immunoSEQ (version v3.0), run at survey level. The method was immunoSEQ multiplex PCR; TCRdb's version includes in-frame clones alone and lacks a portion of them. The sample holds 20,000 to 25,000 clones, about 76% seen once. The sequencing here drew on unsorted PBMCs, taken 0.1 years before starting antiretroviral therapy. Every receptor here comes from a man between 40 and 49 years old with HIV.

This chain uses TRBV9 with TRBJ2-3; no clear D. With 0 bases removed from V and 6 bases from J, the gap between germline ends came to 5 bases. Germline assignment: CDR1 SGDLS and CDR2 YYNGEE. The CDR3 totals 12 residues. CDR3 coding DNA: TGTGCCAGCAGCGTAGATCACGATACGCAGTATTTT. Translation: CASSVDHDTQYF.

The J gene is TRBJ2-5, the V gene TRBV14; 9 bases align to TRBD2. The CDR3 has 15 amino acids. Germline CDR1 reads SGHDN; CDR2 reads FVKESK. With V trimmed by 3 bases and J by 1 base, 3 bases remained unmatched. The CDR3 here is CASSQLAGSQETQYF. CDR3 nucleotide sequence: TGTGCCAGCAGCCAGCTAGCGGGGTCCCAAGAGACCCAGTACTTC.

The genes are TRBV18 and TRBJ2-5; D might be TRBD1 or TRBD2, each matching 5 bases. V lost 1 base, J lost 2 bases, and 5 bases lay in between. The CDR3 loop spans 13 amino acids. The germline V gene has CDR1 KGHSH and CDR2 LQKENI. The CDR3 is CASSPRGQETQYF. In DNA form, the CDR3 reads TGTGCCAGCTCACCACGGGGGCAAGAGACCCAGTACTTC.

This clone has just a few counts. The genes are TRBV11-3 and TRBJ2-7, with a tentative D call TRBD2 (5 bases). The CDR3 runs 12 residues. Between the trimmed V and J ends, which lost 5 bases and 7 bases, there was a span of 12 bases. Germline V gives CDR1 SGHNT, CDR2 YENEEA. The CDR3 sequence: CASSHPRGEQYF. The CDR3 nucleotides read TGTGCCAGCAGCCACCCCCGCGGGGAGCAGTACTTC.

This chain uses TRBV7-9 with TRBJ2-1; either TRBD1 or TRBD2 may supply D (6 bases each). Per the germline V gene, CDR1 is SEHNR and CDR2 is FQNEAQ (reference sequence). This CDR3 region has 15 residues. Trimming took 5 bases from V and 3 from J, leaving 14 bases between them. CDR3 sequence reads: CASSPAGGFYNEQFF. The CDR3 DNA reads TGTGCCAGCAGCCCTGCCGGGGGCTTCTACAATGAGCAGTTCTTC.

The chain carries TRBV23-1 and TRBJ1-2; D remains unclear. TRBV23-1 is sorted into the ORF group, with uncertain function. V was shortened by 1 base and J by 4 bases, with 10 bases between the two germline ends. CDR3 length: 14 residues. As DNA, the CDR3 is TGCGCCAGCAGTCAATATCCAGGAGGCTATGGCTACACCTTC. It codes for CASSQYPGGYGYTF.

This clone was seen a few times. V is TRBV7-2 and J is TRBJ1-1, with 9 bases matching TRBD1. The V and J ends lost 6 bases and 4 bases, in that order; junction bases with no gene match: 12. The CDR3 loop spans 16 amino acids. Looked up from germline, CDR1 is SGHTA and CDR2 is FQGNSA. CDR3: CASSLTGQGSGTEAFF. CDR3 nucleotides: TGTGCCAGCAGTCTTACGGGACAGGGTTCAGGCACTGAAGCTTTCTTT.

This clone was picked up one time. V usage is TRBV18 and J usage is TRBJ2-2, with 12 nucleotides matching TRBD2. J was trimmed by 1 base and V by 5 bases; bases with no gene match: 5. The germline V gene encodes CDR1 KGHSH and CDR2 LQKENI. The CDR3 is 17 residues long. The CDR3 spells CASSSETSGGNTGELFF. Written as DNA, the CDR3 is TGTGCCAGCTCATCAGAGACTAGCGGGGGGAACACCGGGGAGCTGTTTTTT.

A few counts support this clone. This chain connects TRBV2 to TRBJ2-2, with D perhaps matching TRBD2 (5 bases). The V end was cut by 9 bases, the J end by 6 bases, with 11 bases between. From germline, CDR1 is SNHLY and CDR2 FYNNEI. CDR3 size: 12 residues. The CDR3 loop reads CARDSTSGELFF. CDR3 sequence (DNA): TGTGCCAGGGACTCCACCTCCGGGGAGCTGTTTTTT.

The rearrangement uses TRBV7-9 and TRBJ2-3; D not certain. Germline CDR1 reads SEHNR; CDR2 reads FQNEAQ (reference sequence). The CDR3 runs 16 residues. V was clipped by 5 bases and J by 2 bases, with 17 bases between them. The CDR3 spells CASSPRPSGNTDTQYF. CDR3 nucleotide sequence: TGTGCCAGCAGCCCTCGCCCCTCTGGTAACACAGATACGCAGTATTTT.

The CDR3 here is CASSLGDRGFEKLFF. The CDR3 DNA follows: TGTGCCAGCAGCTTGGGGGACAGGGGGTTTGAAAAACTGTTTTTT. The chain has TRBV5-4 and TRBJ1-4; 11 bases agree with TRBD1. Per germline, CDR1 SGHNT and CDR2 YYREEE (reference sequence). V gave up 0 bases and J gave up 7 bases; unmatched junction bases: 2. The CDR3 is made up of 15 amino acids.

The chain is built from TRBV5-4 and TRBJ2-5, with TRBD2 identical over 16 bases. V gave up 4 bases and J gave up 5 bases; unmatched junction bases: 8. The CDR3 contains 17 residues. Germline assignment: CDR1 SGHNT and CDR2 YYREEE (reference sequence). The CDR3 DNA reads TGTGCCAGCAGCCTCGGGACTAGCGGGAGGGCCGGGGAGACCCAGTACTTC. Translating gives CASSLGTSGRAGETQYF.

The genes are TRBV19 and TRBJ1-1; maybe TRBD1 (5 bases). Trimming cost V 2 bases and J 5 bases, with 9 bases left between them. The germline V gene has CDR1 LNHDA and CDR2 SQIVND (reference sequence). The CDR3 is 13 amino acids. DNA for the CDR3: TGTGCCAGTAGTATACAGGGATATACTGAAGCTTTCTTT. Encoded protein: CASSIQGYTEAFF.

CDR3: CASSFYGGQVNTEAFF. The CDR3 coding sequence is TGTGCCAGCAGTTTCTACGGGGGGCAGGTGAACACTGAAGCTTTCTTT. The chain has TRBV27 and TRBJ1-1, with D tentatively TRBD1 (6 bases). Germline V gives CDR1 MNHEY, CDR2 SMNVEV (reference sequence). V was cut by 3 bases and J by 0 bases, with 14 bases left in between. The CDR3 is 16 amino acids.

The chain links TRBV29-1 to TRBJ1-1; a weak D match, TRBD1 (5 bases). Trimming stripped 4 bases from V and 0 bases from J, with 15 bases between. There are 15 residues in the CDR3. Per the germline V gene, CDR1 is SQVTM and CDR2 is ANQGSEA. CDR3 nucleotides: TGCAGCGTTGCGGCAGGGTGGAGTATGAACACTGAAGCTTTCTTT. It yields the protein CSVAAGWSMNTEAFF.

J is TRBJ1-5 and V is TRBV27; D ambiguous. Per germline, CDR1 MNHEY and CDR2 SMNVEV (reference sequence). The CDR3 runs 15 residues. V was cut by 1 base and J by 2 bases, with 9 bases left in between. CDR3 coding DNA: TGTGCCAGCAGTTTATGGGGTGGTGGCAATCAGCCCCAGCATTTT. As protein: CASSLWGGGNQPQHF.

The chain combines TRBV11-3 with TRBJ2-1, with TRBD2 matching 11 bases. In germline, CDR1 is SGHNT, CDR2 YENEEA. CDR3 length equals 13 residues. V was clipped by 6 bases and J by 9 bases; unmatched bases: 4. The CDR3 loop reads CASRLAGATEQFF. As DNA, the CDR3 is TGTGCCAGCAGACTAGCGGGAGCGACTGAGCAGTTCTTC.

The rearrangement joins TRBV19 to TRBJ1-4; no firm D call. Germline values: CDR1 LNHDA, CDR2 SQIVND (reference sequence). V was shortened by 6 bases and J by 0 bases, with 20 bases between the two germline ends. The CDR3 is 18 residues long. CDR3 amino acids: CASSPPGGRRATNEKLFF. The CDR3 nucleotides read TGTGCCAGTAGCCCGCCCGGAGGGAGGCGGGCAACTAATGAAAAACTGTTTTTT.

The chain joins TRBV7-9 to TRBJ2-3, with D maybe TRBD2 (5 bases). The CDR3 runs 12 residues. CDR1 and CDR2 (germline): SEHNR, FQNEAQ (reference sequence). V was shortened by 6 bases and J by 4 bases, with 8 bases between the two germline ends. The CDR3 DNA sequence: TGTGCCAGCAGGCAGGAGGCAGATACGCAGTATTTT. Protein: CASRQEADTQYF.

The chain employs TRBV28 and TRBJ1-4, with TRBD1 as a possible D gene (5 bases). Trimming took off 7 bases at V and 5 bases at J, with 14 bases between the two ends. There are 14 residues in the CDR3. Germline assignment: CDR1 MDHEN and CDR2 SYDVKM. The CDR3 DNA sequence: TGTGCCAGCACCCTCGGGACTGCGAATGAAAAACTGTTTTTT. It translates to CASTLGTANEKLFF.

V usage is TRBV28 and J usage is TRBJ2-7; D may be TRBD1 (6 bases). V was trimmed by 5 bases and J by 12 bases, leaving 17 bases between them. The germline CDR1 and CDR2 sequences are MDHEN and SYDVKM. The CDR3 length is 12 residues. For the CDR3, the DNA is TGTGCCAGCAGTCCCCCGACAGGCCTAAGGTACTTC. Translating gives CASSPPTGLRYF.

The J gene is TRBJ2-1, the V gene TRBV6-5; possible D gene TRBD2, 5 bases. Trimming removed 4 bases at V and 6 bases at J, with 16 bases between. Germline CDR1 and CDR2: MNHEY and SVGAGI. The CDR3 sequence is 15 residues long. CDR3 bases: TGTGCCAGCAGTTTCACTAGTGACGCCAGCAATGAGCAGTTCTTC. Translating it yields CASSFTSDASNEQFF.

This clone was seen a handful of times. This chain connects TRBV6-5 to TRBJ1-6, with D uncertain. The CDR3 has 15 residues. The V end lost 0 bases, the J end lost 8 bases, and 11 bases lay between the germline ends. Germline CDR1 and CDR2: MNHEY and SVGAGI. The CDR3 region is CASSYSSGFDSPLHF. CDR3 in DNA: TGTGCCAGCAGTTACTCGTCTGGTTTCGATTCACCCCTCCACTTT.

There are a few counts of this clone. This rearrangement joins TRBV27 to TRBJ1-5, with TRBD1 matching 8 bases. CDR3 length: 13 residues. V gave up 8 bases and J gave up 2 bases; unmatched junction bases: 2. CDR1 is MNHEY and CDR2 is SMNVEV in the germline V gene (reference sequence). CDR3 amino acids: CASGGQGNQPQHF. As DNA, the CDR3 is TGTGCCAGCGGGGGACAGGGCAATCAGCCCCAGCATTTT.

V and J are TRBV5-1 and TRBJ2-1, with 10 bases matching TRBD2. CDR3 length: 15 amino acids. Germline assignment: CDR1 SGHRS and CDR2 YFSETQ. Trimming took 5 bases from V and 0 from J; bases not matched to a gene: 2. The CDR3 coding sequence is TGCGCCAGCAGTTCTAGCGGGAGCTCCTACAATGAGCAGTTCTTC. Protein: CASSSSGSSYNEQFF. Full variable domain (outside the CDR3, taken from reference TRBV5-1 and TRBJ2-1): KAGVTQTPRYLIKTRGQQVTLSCSPISGHRSVSWYQQTPGQGLQFLFEYFSETQRNKGNFPGRFSGRQFSNSRSEMNVSTLELGDSALYLCASSSSGSSYNEQFFGPGTRLTVL.

This chain uses TRBV6-5 with TRBJ1-1; the D is unclear. The germline gives CDR1 MNHEY, CDR2 SVGAGI. Trimming removed 0 bases at V and 1 base at J, with 9 bases between. The CDR3 totals 15 residues. For the CDR3, the DNA is TGTGCCAGCAGTTACTCGCCCCGAGCGAACACTGAAGCTTTCTTT. It encodes CASSYSPRANTEAFF.

J is TRBJ2-3 and V is TRBV27, with D maybe TRBD2 (6 bases). CDR1 is MNHEY and CDR2 is SMNVEV in the germline V gene (reference sequence). V was pared by 6 bases and J by 6 bases, with 13 bases between. The CDR3 loop spans 13 amino acids. CDR3 sequence reads: CASSLGEEDTQYF. The CDR3 DNA sequence: TGTGCCAGCAGCCTAGGGGAGGAGGATACGCAGTATTTT.

The chain links TRBV6-5 to TRBJ1-6; D remains unclear. This CDR3 has 14 residues. The germline CDR1 and CDR2 sequences are MNHEY and SVGAGI. V dropped 6 bases and J dropped 0 bases, with 6 bases sitting between them. The CDR3 region has the DNA TGTGCCAGCAGAGCGAGCTCCTATAATTCACCCCTCCACTTT. Its protein product is CASRASSYNSPLHF.

This chain joins TRBV6-1 and TRBJ2-7; D unclear. Trimming stripped 6 bases from V and 3 bases from J, with 15 bases between. Germline V CDR1 and CDR2: MNHNS, SASEGT. The CDR3 extends over 14 amino acids. In DNA, the CDR3 is TGTGCCAGCAGCCCACGGAGACATCTCTACGAGCAGTACTTC. Translation gives CASSPRRHLYEQYF.